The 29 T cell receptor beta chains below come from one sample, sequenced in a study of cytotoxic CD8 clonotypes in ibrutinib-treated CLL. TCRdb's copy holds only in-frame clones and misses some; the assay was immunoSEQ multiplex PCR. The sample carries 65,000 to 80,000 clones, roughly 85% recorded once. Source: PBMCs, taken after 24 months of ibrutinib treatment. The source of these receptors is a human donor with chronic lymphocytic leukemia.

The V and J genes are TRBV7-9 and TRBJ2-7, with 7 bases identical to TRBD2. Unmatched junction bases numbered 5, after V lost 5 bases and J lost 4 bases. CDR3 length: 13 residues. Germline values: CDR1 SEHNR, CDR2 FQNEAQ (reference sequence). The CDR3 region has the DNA TGTGCCAGCAGCCCCGGGACTATTTACGAGCAGTACTTC. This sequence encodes CASSPGTIYEQYF.

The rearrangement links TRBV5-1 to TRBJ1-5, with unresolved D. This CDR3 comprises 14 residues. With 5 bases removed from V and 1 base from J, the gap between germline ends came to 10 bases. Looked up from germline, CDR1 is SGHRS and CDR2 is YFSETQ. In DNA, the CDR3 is TGCGCCAGCAGTCGGGATTCGAGCAATCAGCCCCAGCATTTT. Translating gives CASSRDSSNQPQHF.

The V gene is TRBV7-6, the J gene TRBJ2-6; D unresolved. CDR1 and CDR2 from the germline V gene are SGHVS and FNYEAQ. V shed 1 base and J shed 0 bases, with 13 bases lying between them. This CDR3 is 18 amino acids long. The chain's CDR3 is CASSLEPLRTSGANVLTF. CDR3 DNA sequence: TGTGCCAGCAGCTTAGAACCACTGCGAACCTCTGGGGCCAACGTCCTGACTTTC.

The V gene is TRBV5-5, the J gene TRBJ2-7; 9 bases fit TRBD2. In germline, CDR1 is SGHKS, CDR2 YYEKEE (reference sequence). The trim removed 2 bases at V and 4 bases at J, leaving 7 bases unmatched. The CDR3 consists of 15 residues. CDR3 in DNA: TGTGCCAGCAGCTTTAGCGTAGCGGGAGCTTACGAGCAGTACTTC. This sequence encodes CASSFSVAGAYEQYF.

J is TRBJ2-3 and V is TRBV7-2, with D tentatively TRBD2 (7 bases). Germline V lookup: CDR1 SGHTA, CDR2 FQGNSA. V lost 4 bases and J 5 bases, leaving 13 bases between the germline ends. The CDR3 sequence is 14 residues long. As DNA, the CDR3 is TGTGCCAGCAGCTCCCCAAGGGGGGGAGATACGCAGTATTTT. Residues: CASSSPRGGDTQYF. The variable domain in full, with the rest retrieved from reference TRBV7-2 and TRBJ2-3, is GAGVSQSPSNKVTEKGKDVELRCDPISGHTALYWYRQSLGQGLEFLIYFQGNSAPDKSGLPSDRFSAERTGGSVSTLTIQRTQQEDSAVYLCASSSPRGGDTQYFGPGTRLTVL.

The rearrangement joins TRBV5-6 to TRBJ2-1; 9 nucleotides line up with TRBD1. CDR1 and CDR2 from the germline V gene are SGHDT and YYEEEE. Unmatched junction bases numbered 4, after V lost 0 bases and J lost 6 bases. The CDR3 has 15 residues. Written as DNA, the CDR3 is TGTGCCAGCAGCTTGGTTGGGACAGGGCTCAATGAGCAGTTCTTC. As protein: CASSLVGTGLNEQFF.

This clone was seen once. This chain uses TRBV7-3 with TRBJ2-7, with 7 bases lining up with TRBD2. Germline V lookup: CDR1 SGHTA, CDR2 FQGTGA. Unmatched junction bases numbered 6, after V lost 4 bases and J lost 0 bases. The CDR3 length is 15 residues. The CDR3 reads CASSSQGGSSYEQYF. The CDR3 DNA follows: TGTGCCAGCAGCTCCCAGGGCGGGAGCTCCTACGAGCAGTACTTC.

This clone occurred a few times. Written as DNA, the CDR3 is TGTGCCAGCAGAGTGACAGGAGGTTCCTACGAGCAGTACTTC. Protein sequence: CASRVTGGSYEQYF. This chain joins TRBV2 and TRBJ2-7; D may be TRBD1 (6 bases). Looked up from germline, CDR1 is SNHLY and CDR2 is FYNNEI. The CDR3 sequence is 14 residues long. Trimming removed 6 bases at V and 1 base at J, with 13 bases between.

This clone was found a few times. The CDR3 DNA reads as TGTGCCAGCAGTGATAGCAATCAGCCCCAGCATTTT. Protein sequence: CASSDSNQPQHF. The chain uses TRBV2 and TRBJ1-5; no clear D gene. Germline lookup yields CDR1 SNHLY and CDR2 FYNNEI. The CDR3 has 12 amino acids. Trimming removed 3 bases at V and 0 bases at J, with 0 bases between.

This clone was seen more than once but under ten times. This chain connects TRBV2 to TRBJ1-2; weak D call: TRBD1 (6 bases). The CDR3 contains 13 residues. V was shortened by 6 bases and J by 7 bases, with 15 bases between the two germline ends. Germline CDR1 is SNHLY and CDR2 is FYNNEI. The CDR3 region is CASRAGVSTGYTF. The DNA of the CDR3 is TGTGCCAGCAGGGCAGGGGTTTCCACTGGCTACACCTTC.

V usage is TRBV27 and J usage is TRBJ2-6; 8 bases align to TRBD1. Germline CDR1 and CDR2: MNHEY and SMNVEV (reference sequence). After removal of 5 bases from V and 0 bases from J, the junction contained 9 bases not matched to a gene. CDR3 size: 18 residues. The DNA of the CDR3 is TGTGCCAGCAGTACTACAGGGGGGCGAGGCTCTGGGGCCAACGTCCTGACTTTC. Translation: CASSTTGGRGSGANVLTF.

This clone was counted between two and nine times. Written as DNA, the CDR3 is TGTGCCAGCAGCCACGTACGTCCCCAGCATTTT. Encoded protein: CASSHVRPQHF. The chain joins TRBV5-6 to TRBJ1-5, with D hard to call. Looked up from germline, CDR1 is SGHDT and CDR2 is YYEEEE. V lost 4 bases and J 10 bases, leaving 9 bases between the germline ends. The CDR3 totals 11 residues.

The CDR3, as DNA: TGTGCCAGCAGCCCCGACAGGGGTGCAGATACGCAGTATTTT. It encodes CASSPDRGADTQYF. The gene calls are TRBV7-2 and TRBJ2-3, with 8 bases identical to TRBD1. Germline loops: CDR1 SGHTA, CDR2 FQGNSA. With V trimmed by 5 bases and J by 4 bases, 5 bases remained unmatched. The CDR3 contains 14 residues. Full variable domain (outside the CDR3, taken from reference TRBV7-2 and TRBJ2-3): GAGVSQSPSNKVTEKGKDVELRCDPISGHTALYWYRQSLGQGLEFLIYFQGNSAPDKSGLPSDRFSAERTGGSVSTLTIQRTQQEDSAVYLCASSPDRGADTQYFGPGTRLTVL.

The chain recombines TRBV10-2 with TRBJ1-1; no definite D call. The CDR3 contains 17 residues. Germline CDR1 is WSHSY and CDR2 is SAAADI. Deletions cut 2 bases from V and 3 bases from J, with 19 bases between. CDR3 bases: TGCGCCAGCAGTGAGAGACGGCACGCTCCATTATACACTGAAGCTTTCTTT. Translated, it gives CASSERRHAPLYTEAFF.

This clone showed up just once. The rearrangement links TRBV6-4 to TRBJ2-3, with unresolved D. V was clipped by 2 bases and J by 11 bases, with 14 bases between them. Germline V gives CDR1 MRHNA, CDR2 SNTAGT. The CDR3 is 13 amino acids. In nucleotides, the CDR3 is TGTGCCAGCAGTGACGGTGGCAGCATAGGGCAGTATTTT. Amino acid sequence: CASSDGGSIGQYF.

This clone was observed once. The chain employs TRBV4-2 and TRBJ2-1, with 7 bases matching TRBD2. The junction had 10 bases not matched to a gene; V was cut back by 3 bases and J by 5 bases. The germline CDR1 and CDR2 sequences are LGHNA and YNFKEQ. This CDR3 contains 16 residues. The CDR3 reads CASSHQAELANNEQFF. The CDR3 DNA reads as TGTGCCAGCAGCCACCAGGCAGAACTAGCGAACAATGAGCAGTTCTTC.

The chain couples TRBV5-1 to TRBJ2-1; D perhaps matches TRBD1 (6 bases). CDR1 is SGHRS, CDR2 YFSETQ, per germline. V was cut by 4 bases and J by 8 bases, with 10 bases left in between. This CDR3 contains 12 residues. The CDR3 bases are TGCGCCAGCAGCAGAAACAGGGATGAGCAGTTCTTC. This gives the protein CASSRNRDEQFF.

The chain's CDR3 is CASSAGGARYNEQFF. The CDR3 DNA follows: TGTGCCAGCAGTGCGGGGGGGGCTAGATACAATGAGCAGTTCTTC. The V and J genes are TRBV27 and TRBJ2-1; 9 bases agree with TRBD2. The J segment lost 4 bases and the V segment lost 5 bases, leaving 6 bases of the junction unmatched. The germline V gene has CDR1 MNHEY and CDR2 SMNVEV (reference sequence). This CDR3 has 15 amino acids.

The CDR3 bases are TGTGCCAGCAGTTTCCGGGACAGGAGTTACGAGCAGTACTTC. This gives the protein CASSFRDRSYEQYF. V is TRBV6-5 and J is TRBJ2-7; TRBD1 aligns across 8 bases. This CDR3 is built from 14 residues. V trimming: 4 bases; J trimming: 4 bases; junction bases outside the gene matches: 6. Germline V gene lookup returns CDR1 MNHEY and CDR2 SVGAGI.

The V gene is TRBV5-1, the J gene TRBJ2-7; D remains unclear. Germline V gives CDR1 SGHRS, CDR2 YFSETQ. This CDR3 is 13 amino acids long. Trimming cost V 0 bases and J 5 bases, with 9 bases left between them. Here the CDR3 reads CASSLAGQDEQYF. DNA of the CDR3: TGCGCCAGCAGCTTGGCAGGTCAAGACGAGCAGTACTTC.

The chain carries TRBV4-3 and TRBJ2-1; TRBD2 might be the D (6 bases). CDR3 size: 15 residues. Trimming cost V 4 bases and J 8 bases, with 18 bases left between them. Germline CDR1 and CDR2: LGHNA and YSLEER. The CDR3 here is CASSPFSGRRDEQFF. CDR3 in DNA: TGCGCCAGCAGCCCCTTTAGCGGCCGCAGGGATGAGCAGTTCTTC.

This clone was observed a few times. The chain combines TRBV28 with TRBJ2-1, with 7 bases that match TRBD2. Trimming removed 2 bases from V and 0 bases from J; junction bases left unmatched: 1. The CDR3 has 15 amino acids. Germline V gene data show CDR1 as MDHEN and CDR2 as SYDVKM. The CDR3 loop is CASSLGGSSYNEQFF. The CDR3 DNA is TGTGCCAGCAGTTTAGGCGGGAGCTCCTACAATGAGCAGTTCTTC.

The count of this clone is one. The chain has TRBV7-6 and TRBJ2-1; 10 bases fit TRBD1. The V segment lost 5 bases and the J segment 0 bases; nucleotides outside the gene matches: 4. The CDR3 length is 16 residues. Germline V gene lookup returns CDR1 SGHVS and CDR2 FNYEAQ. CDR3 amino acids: CASSKGQGSSYNEQFF. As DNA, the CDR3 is TGTGCCAGCAGCAAGGGACAGGGGAGCTCCTACAATGAGCAGTTCTTC. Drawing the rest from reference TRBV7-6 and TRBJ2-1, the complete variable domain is GAGVSQSPRYKVTKRGQDVALRCDPISGHVSLYWYRQALGQGPEFLTYFNYEAQQDKSGLPNDRFSAERPEGSISTLTIQRTEQRDSAMYRCASSKGQGSSYNEQFFGPGTRLTVL.

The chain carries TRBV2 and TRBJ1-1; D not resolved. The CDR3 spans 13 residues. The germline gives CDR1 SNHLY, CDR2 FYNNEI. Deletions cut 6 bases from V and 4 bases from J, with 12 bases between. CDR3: CASRGLRSTEAFF. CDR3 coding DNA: TGTGCCAGCAGAGGTTTGAGGAGCACTGAAGCTTTCTTT.

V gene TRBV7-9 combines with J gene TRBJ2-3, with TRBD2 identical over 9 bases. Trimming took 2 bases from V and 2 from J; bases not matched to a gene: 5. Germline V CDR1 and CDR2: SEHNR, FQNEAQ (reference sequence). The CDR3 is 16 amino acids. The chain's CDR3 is CASSLSLAGNTDTQYF. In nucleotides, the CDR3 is TGTGCCAGCAGCTTAAGTCTAGCGGGAAACACAGATACGCAGTATTTT.

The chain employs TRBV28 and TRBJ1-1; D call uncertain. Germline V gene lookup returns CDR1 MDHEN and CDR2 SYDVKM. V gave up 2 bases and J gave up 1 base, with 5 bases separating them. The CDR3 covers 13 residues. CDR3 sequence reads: CASSLVKNTEAFF. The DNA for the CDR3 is TGTGCCAGCAGTTTAGTAAAGAACACTGAAGCTTTCTTT.

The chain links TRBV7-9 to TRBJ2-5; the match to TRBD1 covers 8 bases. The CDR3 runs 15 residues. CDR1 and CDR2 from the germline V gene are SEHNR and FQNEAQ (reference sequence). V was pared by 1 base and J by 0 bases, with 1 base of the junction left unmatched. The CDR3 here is CASSLDRGYQETQYF. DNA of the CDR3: TGTGCCAGCAGCTTAGACAGGGGGTACCAAGAGACCCAGTACTTC.

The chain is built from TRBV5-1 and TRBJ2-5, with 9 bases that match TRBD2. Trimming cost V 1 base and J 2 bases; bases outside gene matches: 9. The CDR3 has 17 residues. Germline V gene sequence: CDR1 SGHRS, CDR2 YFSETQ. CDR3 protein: CASSLNASGINQETQYF. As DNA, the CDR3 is TGCGCCAGCAGCTTGAACGCTAGCGGGATCAATCAAGAGACCCAGTACTTC. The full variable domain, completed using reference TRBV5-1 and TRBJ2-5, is KAGVTQTPRYLIKTRGQQVTLSCSPISGHRSVSWYQQTPGQGLQFLFEYFSETQRNKGNFPGRFSGRQFSNSRSEMNVSTLELGDSALYLCASSLNASGINQETQYFGPGTRLLVL.

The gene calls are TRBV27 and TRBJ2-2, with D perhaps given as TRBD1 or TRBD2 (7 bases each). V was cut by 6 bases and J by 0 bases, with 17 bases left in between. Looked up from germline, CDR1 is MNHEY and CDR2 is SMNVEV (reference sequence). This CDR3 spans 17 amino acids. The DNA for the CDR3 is TGTGCCAGCAGACAGCGGGGACAGCCTACGAACACCGGGGAGCTGTTTTTT. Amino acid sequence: CASRQRGQPTNTGELFF.